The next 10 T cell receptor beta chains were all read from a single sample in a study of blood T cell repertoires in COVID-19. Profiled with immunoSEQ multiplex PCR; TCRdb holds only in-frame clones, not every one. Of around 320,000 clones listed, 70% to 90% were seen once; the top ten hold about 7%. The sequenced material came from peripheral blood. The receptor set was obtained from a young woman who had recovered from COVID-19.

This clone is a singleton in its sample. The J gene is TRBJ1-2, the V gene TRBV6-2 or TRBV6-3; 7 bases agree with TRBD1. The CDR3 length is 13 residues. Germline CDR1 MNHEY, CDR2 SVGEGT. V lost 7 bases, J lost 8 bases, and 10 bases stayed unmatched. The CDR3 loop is CASTPDRFKGYTF. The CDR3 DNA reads TGTGCCAGCACCCCGGACAGGTTTAAGGGCTACACCTTC.

CDR3 residues: CAWTDRVAEAFF. Written as DNA, the CDR3 is TGTGCCTGGACCGACAGGGTGGCTGAAGCTTTCTTT. J is TRBJ1-1 and V is TRBV30; 7 positions agree with TRBD1. The CDR3 has 12 residues. V lost 4 bases and J lost 6; bases outside the gene matches: 5. Germline values: CDR1 GTSNPN, CDR2 SVGIG (reference sequence).

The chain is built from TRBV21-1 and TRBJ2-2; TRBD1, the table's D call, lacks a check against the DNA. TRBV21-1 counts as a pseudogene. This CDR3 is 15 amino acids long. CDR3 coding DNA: TGTGCCAGCTGCCGATGGACAGACCACACCGGGGAGCTGTTTTTT. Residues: CASCRWTDHTGELFF.

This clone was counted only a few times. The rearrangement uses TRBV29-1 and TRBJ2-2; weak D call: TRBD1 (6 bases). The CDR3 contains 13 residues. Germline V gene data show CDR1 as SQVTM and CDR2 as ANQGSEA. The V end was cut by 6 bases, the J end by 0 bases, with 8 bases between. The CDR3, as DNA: TGCAGCGTCGACAGGTCGAACACCGGGGAGCTGTTTTTT. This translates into CSVDRSNTGELFF.

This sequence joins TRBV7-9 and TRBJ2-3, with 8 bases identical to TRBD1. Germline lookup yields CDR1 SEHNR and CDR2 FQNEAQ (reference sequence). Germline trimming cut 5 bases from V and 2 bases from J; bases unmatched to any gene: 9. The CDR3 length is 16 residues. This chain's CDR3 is CASSPGTGMNTDTQYF. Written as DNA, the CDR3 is TGTGCCAGCAGCCCAGGGACAGGAATGAACACAGATACGCAGTATTTT.

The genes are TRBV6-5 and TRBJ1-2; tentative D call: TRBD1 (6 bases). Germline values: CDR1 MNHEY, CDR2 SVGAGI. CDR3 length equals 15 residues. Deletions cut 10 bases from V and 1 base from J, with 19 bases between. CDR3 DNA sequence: TGTGCCACCGAAATATCCTACAGGGTTAACTATGGCTACACCTTC. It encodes CATEISYRVNYGYTF.

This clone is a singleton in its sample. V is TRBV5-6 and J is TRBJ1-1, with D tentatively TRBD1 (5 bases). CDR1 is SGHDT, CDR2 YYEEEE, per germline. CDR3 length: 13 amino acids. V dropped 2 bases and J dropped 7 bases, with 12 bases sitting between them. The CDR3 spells CASSFGGAGEAFF. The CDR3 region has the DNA TGTGCCAGCAGCTTTGGAGGGGCAGGTGAAGCTTTCTTT.

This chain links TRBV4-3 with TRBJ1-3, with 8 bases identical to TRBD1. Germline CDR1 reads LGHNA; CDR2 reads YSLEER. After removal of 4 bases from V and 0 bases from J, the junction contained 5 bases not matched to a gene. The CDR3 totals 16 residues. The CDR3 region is CASSRDRIYSGNTIYF. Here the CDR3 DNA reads TGCGCCAGCAGCCGGGACAGGATTTACTCTGGAAACACCATATATTTT.

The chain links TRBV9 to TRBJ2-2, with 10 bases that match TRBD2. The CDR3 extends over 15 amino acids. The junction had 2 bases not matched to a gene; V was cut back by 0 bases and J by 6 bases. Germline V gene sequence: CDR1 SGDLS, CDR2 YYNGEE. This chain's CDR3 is CASSVVAGGAGELFF. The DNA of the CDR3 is TGTGCCAGCAGCGTAGTAGCGGGGGGTGCCGGGGAGCTGTTTTTT.

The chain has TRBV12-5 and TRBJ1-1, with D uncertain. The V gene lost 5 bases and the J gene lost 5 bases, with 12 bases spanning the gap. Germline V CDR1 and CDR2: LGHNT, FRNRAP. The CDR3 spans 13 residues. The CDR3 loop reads CASGPFEGTEAFF. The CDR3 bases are TGTGCTAGTGGTCCGTTCGAGGGTACTGAAGCTTTCTTT. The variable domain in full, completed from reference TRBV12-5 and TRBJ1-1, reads DARVTQTPRHKVTEMGQEVTMRCQPILGHNTVFWYRQTMMQGLELLAYFRNRAPLDDSGMPKDRFSAEMPDATLATLKIQPSEPRDSAVYFCASGPFEGTEAFFGQGTRLTVV.